Sequencing of this TCR beta chain was carried out in a study of OX40 agonist ivuxolimab in advanced cancers. Germline lookup yields CDR1 SQVTM and CDR2 ANQGSEA. V was pared by 5 bases and J by 7 bases, with 8 bases of the junction left unmatched. This CDR3 has 13 amino acids. Sequencing used immunoSEQ multiplex PCR; TCRdb keeps in-frame clones, though not all of them. The repertoire holds around 62,000 clones, with around 90% as singletons. The TCR comes from an adult with an advanced solid tumor such as melanoma, head and neck, liver or kidney cancer. Sequences were derived from CD4+ or CD8+ T cells sorted from blood, sampled in a trial of the OX40 agonist ivuxolimab. The chain is built from TRBV29-1 and TRBJ1-2; 9 nucleotides match TRBD1. The DNA of the CDR3 is TGCAGCGTTCAAACAGGGGGCGGTGGTGGCTACACCTTC. Its protein is CSVQTGGGGGYTF.